This TCR beta chain was retrieved from a study of blood T cell repertoires in COVID-19. Profiled with immunoSEQ multiplex PCR; TCRdb holds only in-frame clones, not every one. There are about 67,000 clones in the sample; about 86% occur only once, and around 4.4% lies in the top ten. This CDR3 comprises 12 residues. Trimming left V 2 bases short and J 9 bases short, with 11 bases between. The V gene's germline CDR1 is SEHNR and CDR2 FQNEAQ (reference sequence). The sample taken for sequencing was peripheral blood. The gene calls are TRBV7-9 and TRBJ2-7; D is perhaps TRBD2 (5 bases). The TCR was taken from a man aged 50-59 years with active COVID-19. The CDR3 here is CASSLTGLGQYF. In DNA form, the CDR3 reads TGTGCCAGCAGCTTAACGGGATTGGGGCAGTACTTC. Looking up the rest from reference TRBV7-9 and TRBJ2-7 gives the full variable domain: DTGVSQNPRHKITKRGQNVTFRCDPISEHNRLYWYRQTLGQGPEFLTYFQNEAQLEKSRLLSDRFSAERPKGSFSTLEIQRTEQGDSAMYLCASSLTGLGQYFGPGTRLTVT.